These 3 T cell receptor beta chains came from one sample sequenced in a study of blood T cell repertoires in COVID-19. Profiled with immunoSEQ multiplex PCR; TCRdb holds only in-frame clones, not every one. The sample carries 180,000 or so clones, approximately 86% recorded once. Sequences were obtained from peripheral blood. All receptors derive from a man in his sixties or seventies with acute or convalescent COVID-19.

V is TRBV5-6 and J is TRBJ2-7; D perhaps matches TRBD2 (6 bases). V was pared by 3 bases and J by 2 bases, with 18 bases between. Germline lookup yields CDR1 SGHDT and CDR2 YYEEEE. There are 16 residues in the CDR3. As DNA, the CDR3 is TGTGCCAGCAGCTGGAGGGTGGGACTCCCAACCTACGAGCAGTACTTC. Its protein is CASSWRVGLPTYEQYF.

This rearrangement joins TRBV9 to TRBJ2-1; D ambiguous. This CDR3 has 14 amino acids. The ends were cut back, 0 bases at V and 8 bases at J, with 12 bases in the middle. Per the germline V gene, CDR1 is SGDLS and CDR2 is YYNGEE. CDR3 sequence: CASSVGAVVDEQFF. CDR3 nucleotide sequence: TGTGCCAGCAGCGTAGGCGCTGTGGTAGATGAGCAGTTCTTC. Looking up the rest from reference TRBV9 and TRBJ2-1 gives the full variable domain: DSGVTQTPKHLITATGQRVTLRCSPRSGDLSVYWYQQSLDQGLQFLIQYYNGEERAKGNILERFSAQQFPDLHSELNLSSLELGDSALYFCASSVGAVVDEQFFGPGTRLTVL.

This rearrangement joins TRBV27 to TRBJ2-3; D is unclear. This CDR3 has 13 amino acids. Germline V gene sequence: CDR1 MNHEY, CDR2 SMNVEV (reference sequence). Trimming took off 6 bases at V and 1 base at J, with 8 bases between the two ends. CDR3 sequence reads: CASRGYGTDTQYF. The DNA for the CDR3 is TGTGCCAGCAGGGGCTATGGCACAGATACGCAGTATTTT.